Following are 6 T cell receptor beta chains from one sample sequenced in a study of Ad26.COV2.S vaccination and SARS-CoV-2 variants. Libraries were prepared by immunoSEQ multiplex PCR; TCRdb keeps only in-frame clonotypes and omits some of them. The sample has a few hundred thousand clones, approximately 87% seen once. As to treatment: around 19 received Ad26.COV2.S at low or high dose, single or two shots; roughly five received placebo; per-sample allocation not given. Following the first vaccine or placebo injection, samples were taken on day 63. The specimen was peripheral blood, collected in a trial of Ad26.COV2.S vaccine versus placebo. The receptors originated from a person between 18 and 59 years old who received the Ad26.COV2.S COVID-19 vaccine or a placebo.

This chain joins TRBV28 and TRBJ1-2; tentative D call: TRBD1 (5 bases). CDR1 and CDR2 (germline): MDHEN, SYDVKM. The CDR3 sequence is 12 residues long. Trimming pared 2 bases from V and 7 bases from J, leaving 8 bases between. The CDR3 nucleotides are TGTGCCAGCAGTTTACGGGGGATTGGCTACACCTTC. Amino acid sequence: CASSLRGIGYTF.

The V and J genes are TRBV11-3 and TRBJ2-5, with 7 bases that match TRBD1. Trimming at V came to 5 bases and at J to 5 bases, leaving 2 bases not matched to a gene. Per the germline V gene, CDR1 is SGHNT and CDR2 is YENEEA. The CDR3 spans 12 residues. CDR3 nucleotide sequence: TGTGCCAGCAGCGCGGACAGGGAGACCCAGTACTTC. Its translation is CASSADRETQYF.

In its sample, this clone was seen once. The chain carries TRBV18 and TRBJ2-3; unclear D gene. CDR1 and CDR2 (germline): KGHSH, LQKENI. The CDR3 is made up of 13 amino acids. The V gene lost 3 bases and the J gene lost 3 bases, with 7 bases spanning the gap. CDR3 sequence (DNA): TGTGCCAGCTCACCGGTCAGAACAGATACGCAGTATTTT. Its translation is CASSPVRTDTQYF.

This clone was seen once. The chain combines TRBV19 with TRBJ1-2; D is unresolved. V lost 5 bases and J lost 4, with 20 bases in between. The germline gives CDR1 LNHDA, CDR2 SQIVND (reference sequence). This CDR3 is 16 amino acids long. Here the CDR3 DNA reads TGTGCCAGTAGTCCCCTAACTACGGAACTCAGCTATGGCTACACCTTC. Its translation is CASSPLTTELSYGYTF.

The CDR3 region is CARSRIRLNTEAFF. CDR3 DNA: TGTGCCAGAAGCCGCATCCGCCTGAACACTGAAGCTTTCTTT. This rearrangement joins TRBV5-3 to TRBJ1-1; no firm D call. TRBV5-3 is an ORF, and what it does is uncertain. This CDR3 has 14 amino acids. V was trimmed by 4 bases and J by 0 bases, leaving 10 bases between them.

Here the CDR3 reads CATSSQGHEQFF. In DNA, the CDR3 is TGTGCCACGTCATCCCAGGGCCATGAGCAGTTCTTC. The chain has TRBV11-1 and TRBJ2-1, with D tentatively TRBD1 (5 bases). With 10 bases removed from V and 8 bases from J, the gap between germline ends came to 15 bases. CDR1 and CDR2 from the germline V gene are SGHAT and FQDESV (reference sequence). The length of the CDR3 is 12 residues.